The 17 T cell receptor beta chains below come from one sample, sequenced in a study of neurological immune-mediated disorders. TCRdb processed the 5' RACE reads anew with MiXCR; each CDR3 protein has one entry. The table has under 130,000 distinct CDR3 sequences, roughly a tenth seen once. Described time point: longitudinal time-point 3. The sample was PBMCs. The receptors derive from a female donor with HTLV-1-associated myelopathy (HAM/TSP).

The chain carries TRBV7-6 and TRBJ1-1; 7 bases map to TRBD1. The length of the CDR3 is 13 residues. The ends lost 5 bases at V and 5 bases at J; junction bases unmatched: 5. The germline gives CDR1 SGHVS, CDR2 FNYEAQ. The CDR3 region is CASSHDRETEAFF. CDR3 bases: TGTGCCAGCAGCCACGACAGGGAAACTGAAGCTTTCTTT. Drawing the rest from reference TRBV7-6 and TRBJ1-1, the complete variable domain is GAGVSQSPRYKVTKRGQDVALRCDPISGHVSLYWYRQALGQGPEFLTYFNYEAQQDKSGLPNDRFSAERPEGSISTLTIQRTEQRDSAMYRCASSHDRETEAFFGQGTRLTVV.

This clonotype was detected ten times or more. The rearrangement uses TRBV5-6 and TRBJ1-4; TRBD1 matches at 9 bases. The germline gives CDR1 SGHDT, CDR2 YYEEEE. The J segment lost 6 bases and the V segment lost 6 bases, leaving 6 bases of the junction unmatched. The CDR3 spans 14 residues. The chain's CDR3 is CASTRTGEDEKLFF. The CDR3 region has the DNA TGTGCCAGCACCCGGACAGGGGAGGATGAAAAACTGTTTTTT. The full variable domain, rest sourced from reference TRBV5-6 and TRBJ1-4, is DAGVTQSPTHLIKTRGQQVTLRCSPKSGHDTVSWYQQALGQGPQFIFQYYEEEERQRGNFPDRFSGHQFPNYSSELNVNALLLGDSALYLCASTRTGEDEKLFFGSGTQLSVL.

CDR3 coding DNA: TGTGCCAGCAGCACGGGACAGGGAAGGCCTGAAGCTTTCTTT. Amino acid sequence: CASSTGQGRPEAFF. The chain carries TRBV5-4 and TRBJ1-1, with 9 bases fitting TRBD1. The CDR3 runs 14 residues. Germline CDR1 SGHNT, CDR2 YYREEE (reference sequence). Germline trimming cut 4 bases from V and 6 bases from J; bases unmatched to any gene: 7.

This clonotype showed up many times. The CDR3 region is CSALDGPLGSPLHF. The CDR3 DNA sequence: TGCAGTGCTTTAGACGGGCCCCTGGGGTCACCCCTCCACTTT. The genes are TRBV20-1 and TRBJ1-6; unclear D gene. The germline gives CDR1 DFQATT, CDR2 SNEGSKA (reference sequence). This CDR3 region has 14 residues. Trimming removed 5 bases at V and 10 bases at J, with 18 bases between.

This clonotype was observed many times. CDR3 bases: TGTGCCACCAGTGATCGCGGCACTGAAGCTTTCTTT. This translates into CATSDRGTEAFF. The chain has TRBV24-1 and TRBJ1-1; unclear D gene. The CDR3 spans 12 residues. V lost 3 bases and J lost 4, with 5 bases in between. Germline V gene lookup returns CDR1 KGHDR and CDR2 SFDVKD.

This clonotype was seen repeatedly, ten times or more. This sequence joins TRBV5-1 and TRBJ2-7, with TRBD1 matching 7 bases. V shed 4 bases, J shed 0 bases, and the junction held 10 bases outside the gene matches. Germline CDR1 and CDR2: SGHRS and YFSETQ. The CDR3 loop spans 16 amino acids. The CDR3 loop is CASSRGQARSSYEQYF. As DNA, the CDR3 is TGCGCCAGCAGCCGCGGACAGGCCAGGAGCTCCTACGAGCAGTACTTC.

This clonotype ranks as medium-sized (0.01 to 0.1%). This chain joins TRBV7-9 and TRBJ1-5, with a tentative D call TRBD1 (6 bases). Trimming left V 7 bases short and J 2 bases short, with 21 bases between. From germline, CDR1 is SEHNR and CDR2 FQNEAQ (reference sequence). The CDR3 length is 17 residues. The CDR3 protein is CASNPSNQRGGNQPQHF. CDR3 in DNA: TGTGCCAGCAACCCATCGAACCAAAGGGGGGGCAATCAGCCCCAGCATTTT.

Ten or more counts support this clonotype. The rearrangement links TRBV20-1 to TRBJ1-2, with TRBD1 matching 7 bases. Germline lookup yields CDR1 DFQATT and CDR2 SNEGSKA (reference sequence). The length of the CDR3 is 13 residues. The V and J ends lost 5 bases and 8 bases, in that order; junction bases with no gene match: 11. CDR3 bases: TGCAGTGCTCCCTCACGCGACAGGGAAGGCTACACCTTC. It specifies CSAPSRDREGYTF.

There are many counts of this clonotype. V is TRBV20-1 and J is TRBJ2-3, with D uncertain. Trimming left V 1 base short and J 4 bases short, with 12 bases between. The CDR3 runs 14 residues. CDR1 and CDR2 from the germline V gene are DFQATT and SNEGSKA (reference sequence). This chain's CDR3 is CSARVPNSPDTQYF. CDR3 bases: TGCAGTGCTAGAGTCCCAAACAGCCCAGATACGCAGTATTTT.

A word on this clonotype: This may be a read error: a much more frequent sequence differs by one nucleotide. The chain carries TRBV9 and TRBJ2-7, with TRBD1 as a possible D gene (5 bases). The germline gives CDR1 SGDLS, CDR2 YYNGEE. The CDR3 length is 14 residues. The CDR3 reads CTSTKDMSYYEQYF. Here the CDR3 DNA reads TGTACCAGCACCAAGGACATGAGCTACTACGAGCAGTACTTC. Variable domain in full (rest from reference TRBV9 and TRBJ2-7): DSGVTQTPKHLITATGQRVTLRCSPRSGDLSVYWYQQSLDQGLQFLIQYYNGEERAKGNILERFSAQQFPDLHSELNLSSLELGDSALYFCTSTKDMSYYEQYFGPGTRLTVT.

Concerning this clonotype: This could be a read error, since a much larger clone is one nucleotide away. The chain employs TRBV7-8 and TRBJ1-3; D is unresolved. The CDR3 sequence is 15 residues long. CDR1 is SGHVS, CDR2 FQNEAQ, per germline. The CDR3 sequence: CASSLGRPRGSTVYF. The DNA of the CDR3 is TGTGCCAGCAGCTTAGGACGACCGCGCGGCTCCACCGTATATTTT. Looking up the rest from reference TRBV7-8 and TRBJ1-3 gives the full variable domain: GAGVSQSPRYKVAKRGQDVALRCDPISGHVSLFWYQQALGQGPEFLTYFQNEAQLDKSGLPSDRFFAERPEGSVSTLKIQRTQQEDSAVYLCASSLGRPRGSTVYFGEGSWLTVV.

This clonotype was seen many times. The chain recombines TRBV6-2 or TRBV6-3 with TRBJ2-7; either TRBD1 or TRBD2 may supply D (5 bases each). Germline CDR1 and CDR2: MNHEY and SVGEGT. CDR3 size: 13 residues. V lost 6 bases to trimming and J lost 2 bases, with 11 bases between them. The CDR3 loop reads CASSGDPAYEQYF. Here the CDR3 DNA reads TGTGCCAGCAGCGGGGACCCCGCCTACGAGCAGTACTTC.

A remark on this clonotype: This may be a read error, as it is one base from a much larger clone. The rearrangement joins TRBV5-1 to TRBJ2-2; 9 bases line up with TRBD2. The CDR3 extends over 15 amino acids. The V segment lost 2 bases and the J segment 4 bases; nucleotides outside the gene matches: 3. The germline V gene encodes CDR1 SGHRS and CDR2 YFSETQ. The CDR3 bases are TGCGCCAGCAGCTTAGGGACTAGCAGCACCGGGGAGCTGTTTTTT. Translating gives CASSLGTSSTGELFF.

This clonotype was recorded at least ten times. The gene calls are TRBV20-1 and TRBJ2-1; D not certain. CDR1 and CDR2 from the germline V gene are DFQATT and SNEGSKA (reference sequence). The ends were cut back, 5 bases at V and 4 bases at J, with 15 bases in the middle. The CDR3 runs to 14 residues. The CDR3 sequence: CSAAQPPPYNEQFF. In nucleotides, the CDR3 is TGCAGTGCTGCCCAGCCCCCCCCTTACAATGAGCAGTTCTTC.

This clonotype was counted many times. The chain links TRBV27 to TRBJ2-7; 8 bases fit TRBD1. Germline CDR1 is MNHEY and CDR2 is SMNVEV (reference sequence). Germline trimming cut 6 bases from V and 3 bases from J; bases unmatched to any gene: 4. This CDR3 spans 13 amino acids. CDR3 nucleotide sequence: TGTGCCAGCAGGGACAGGGTTTTCTACGAGCAGTACTTC. Protein: CASRDRVFYEQYF.

This clonotype has a count of ten or more. The gene calls are TRBV20-1 and TRBJ2-3, with no clear D. Per the germline V gene, CDR1 is DFQATT and CDR2 is SNEGSKA (reference sequence). Trimming removed 2 bases from V and 2 bases from J, with 5 bases in between. This CDR3 comprises 12 residues. This CDR3 reads CSARPATDTQYF. CDR3 nucleotide sequence: TGCAGTGCTAGACCCGCCACAGATACGCAGTATTTT.

This clonotype was seen ten or more times. The CDR3 loop reads CASSLDNFSYEQYF. The CDR3 nucleotides are TGCGCCAGCAGCTTGGACAACTTCTCCTACGAGCAGTACTTC. This chain connects TRBV5-1 to TRBJ2-7, with no clear D. V lost 0 bases, J lost 0 bases, and 7 bases lay in between. The CDR3 extends over 14 amino acids. Germline values: CDR1 SGHRS, CDR2 YFSETQ.